The 10 T cell receptor beta chains below come from one sample, sequenced in a study of blood T cell repertoires in COVID-19. Method: immunoSEQ multiplex PCR; TCRdb's copy keeps in-frame clones and lacks some. The sample lists more than 200,000 clones, about 86% occurring once. Source material: peripheral blood. Receptors were obtained from a man younger than 45 with active or convalescent COVID-19.

The rearrangement joins TRBV7-2 to TRBJ1-4, with 7 positions matching TRBD1. Germline CDR1 is SGHTA and CDR2 is FQGNSA. The V and J ends lost 1 base and 0 bases, in that order; junction bases with no gene match: 2. CDR3 length: 16 residues. The DNA of the CDR3 is TGTGCCAGCAGCTTAGGGGGACAGACAACTAATGAAAAACTGTTTTTT. Residues: CASSLGGQTTNEKLFF.

The genes are TRBV6-5 and TRBJ2-1; the D is unclear. The V end was cut by 8 bases, the J end by 4 bases, with 18 bases between. Germline assignment: CDR1 MNHEY and CDR2 SVGAGI. This CDR3 comprises 15 residues. This CDR3 is CASPASEPRYNEQFF. CDR3 nucleotide sequence: TGTGCCAGCCCGGCGTCGGAGCCAAGATACAATGAGCAGTTCTTC.

The chain joins TRBV5-1 to TRBJ1-1; possible D gene TRBD1, 5 bases. Looked up from germline, CDR1 is SGHRS and CDR2 is YFSETQ. V was shortened by 0 bases and J by 2 bases, with 17 bases between the two germline ends. The CDR3 is 17 amino acids. CDR3 sequence: CASSLALVRGLNTEAFF. The CDR3 nucleotides read TGCGCCAGCAGCTTGGCCCTTGTGAGGGGACTTAACACTGAAGCTTTCTTT.

The chain joins TRBV7-2 to TRBJ1-3; TRBD1 is a possible D gene (6 bases). This CDR3 is built from 15 residues. Trimming cost V 1 base and J 4 bases, with 11 bases left between them. Germline loops: CDR1 SGHTA, CDR2 FQGNSA. CDR3 residues: CASSLVGQPGNTIYF. CDR3 bases: TGTGCCAGCAGCTTAGTGGGACAACCGGGAAACACCATATATTTT.

V usage is TRBV6-5 and J usage is TRBJ2-7, with D possibly being TRBD1 (6 bases). This CDR3 region has 13 residues. Germline CDR1 and CDR2: MNHEY and SVGAGI. V lost 6 bases to trimming and J lost 2 bases, with 11 bases between them. CDR3 in amino acids: CASSLYRAYEQYF. DNA for the CDR3: TGTGCCAGCAGCCTGTACAGGGCCTACGAGCAGTACTTC.

The V call is TRBV6-6, the J call TRBJ2-5; the match to TRBD2 covers 7 bases. The CDR3 length is 16 residues. Losses at the gene ends were 2 bases for V and 5 bases for J; bases not matched to a gene: 11. Germline V gives CDR1 MNHNY, CDR2 SVGAGI (reference sequence). CDR3: CASSYPLGRGAETQYF. The CDR3 DNA follows: TGTGCCAGCAGTTACCCCCTAGGGAGGGGAGCGGAGACCCAGTACTTC.

This clone was counted a single time. The chain carries TRBV14 and TRBJ1-1; D not certain. Germline V gene lookup returns CDR1 SGHDN and CDR2 FVKESK. V was cut by 4 bases and J by 6 bases, with 21 bases left in between. The CDR3 loop spans 16 amino acids. CDR3 sequence: CASSPLMGSVIAEAFF. In DNA form, the CDR3 reads TGTGCCAGCAGCCCCTTGATGGGCTCAGTCATCGCTGAAGCTTTCTTT.

This chain joins TRBV6-1 and TRBJ1-1, with a weak D call TRBD1 (5 bases). The CDR3 extends over 16 amino acids. V was clipped by 3 bases and J by 2 bases, with 16 bases between them. CDR1 MNHNS and CDR2 SASEGT come from the germline V gene. The DNA of the CDR3 is TGTGCCAGCAGTGATGGTGTTGGGGCGATCAACACTGAAGCTTTCTTT. Translated: CASSDGVGAINTEAFF.

V and J are TRBV5-1 and TRBJ1-4; perhaps TRBD1 as D (6 bases). Trimming took 4 bases from V and 2 from J, leaving 12 bases between them. Germline V gene data show CDR1 as SGHRS and CDR2 as YFSETQ. This CDR3 is 15 amino acids long. The CDR3 region is CASSVPQGTNEKLFF. DNA of the CDR3: TGCGCCAGCAGCGTACCACAGGGTACTAATGAAAAACTGTTTTTT.

This chain links TRBV5-1 with TRBJ1-2; 7 positions agree with TRBD1. Germline CDR1 is SGHRS and CDR2 is YFSETQ. The CDR3 length is 14 residues. V was pared by 0 bases and J by 5 bases, with 4 bases of the junction left unmatched. The CDR3 DNA is TGCGCCAGCAGCTTGGCCACAGGGGTGTATGGCTACACCTTC. It yields the protein CASSLATGVYGYTF.